This T cell receptor (beta chain) stems from a study of a mutant IDH1 vaccine in newly diagnosed glioma. The table lists this clone with a count of one. The antigen is unknown. Losses at the gene ends were 6 bases for V and 5 bases for J; bases not matched to a gene: 2. Germline CDR1 MDHEN, CDR2 SYDVKM. The CDR3 has 14 amino acids. Overall study results and limits: Vaccination elicited immune responses in 80% to 95% of patients.

Time point indicated: week 35, safety follow-up. The content of each vaccine dose was 300 ug of mutant IDH1 20-mer peptide, and topical imiquimod accompanied it. Some clones are missing from TCRdb's copy, which holds only in-frame ones; the method was immunoSEQ multiplex PCR. The data contain around 60,000 clones, around 84% of them seen just once; the ten biggest clones take up less than 4.5%. The input for sequencing was PBMCs, taken from a glioma patient whose treatment included an IDH1 peptide vaccine. The clonotype was recovered from a young man with glioma. This chain joins TRBV28 and TRBJ1-6; 9 bases map to TRBD1. The CDR3 DNA sequence: TGTGCCAGCAGGGACAGGGGAAATAATTCACCCCTCCACTTT. This encodes CASRDRGNNSPLHF.